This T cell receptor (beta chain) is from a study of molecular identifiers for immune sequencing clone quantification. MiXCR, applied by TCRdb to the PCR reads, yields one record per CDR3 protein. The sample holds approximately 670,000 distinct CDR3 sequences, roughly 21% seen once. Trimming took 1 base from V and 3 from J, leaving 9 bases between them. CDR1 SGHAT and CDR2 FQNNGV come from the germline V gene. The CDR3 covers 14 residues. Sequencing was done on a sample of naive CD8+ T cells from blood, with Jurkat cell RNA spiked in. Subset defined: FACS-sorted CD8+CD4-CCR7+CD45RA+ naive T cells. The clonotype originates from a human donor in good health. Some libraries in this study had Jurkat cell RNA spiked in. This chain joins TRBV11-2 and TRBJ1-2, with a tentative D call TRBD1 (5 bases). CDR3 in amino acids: CASSLGWGDYGYTF. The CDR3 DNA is TGTGCCAGCAGCTTAGGATGGGGGGACTATGGCTACACCTTC.